This T cell receptor beta chain was captured by sequencing in a study of identical twins. With template switching, a universal primer site was added, and the cDNA carried unique molecular identifiers. From the 5' RACE reads, TCRdb called clonotypes with MiXCR, one entry per CDR3 protein. The table records 200,000 to 250,000 distinct CDR3 sequences, roughly 7% of them present only once. Only a few counts were recorded for this clonotype. V dropped 3 bases and J dropped 4 bases, with 12 bases sitting between them. The CDR3 loop spans 14 amino acids. This same sample was also part of a study on yellow fever vaccine responses in identical twins.

This TCR was recovered from a woman under 30 in good health. The chain recombines TRBV12-3 or TRBV12-4 with TRBJ1-2; possible D gene TRBD1, 5 bases. The sequenced sample was memory (CD45RO+) T cells sorted from blood. CDR3 residues: CASSFLGGGYGYTF. The CDR3 DNA reads as TGTGCCAGCAGTTTTCTTGGGGGGGGCTATGGCTACACCTTC.